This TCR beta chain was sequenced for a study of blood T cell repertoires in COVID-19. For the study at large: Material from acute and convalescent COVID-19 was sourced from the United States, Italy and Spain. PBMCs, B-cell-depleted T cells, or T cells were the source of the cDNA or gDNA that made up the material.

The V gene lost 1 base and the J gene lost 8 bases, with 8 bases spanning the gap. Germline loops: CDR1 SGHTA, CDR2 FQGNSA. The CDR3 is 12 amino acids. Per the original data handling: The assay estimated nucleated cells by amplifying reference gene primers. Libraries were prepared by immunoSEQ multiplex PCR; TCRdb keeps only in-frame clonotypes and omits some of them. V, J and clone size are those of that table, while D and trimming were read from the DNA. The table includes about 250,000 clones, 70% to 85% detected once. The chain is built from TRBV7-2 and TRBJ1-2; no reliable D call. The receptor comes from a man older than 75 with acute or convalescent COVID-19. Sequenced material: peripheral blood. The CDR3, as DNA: TGTGCCAGCAGCTTAGAGATTGGCGGCTACACCTTC. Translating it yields CASSLEIGGYTF.